Each of the 31 T cell receptor beta chains below was sequenced from the same sample in a study of CD8 T cells in ankylosing spondylitis. TCRdb processed the 5' RACE reads anew with MiXCR; each CDR3 protein has one entry. Of about 200,000 distinct CDR3 sequences in the sample, roughly 13% were seen once. Sequenced material: blood, either unsorted or a sorted T cell fraction (not recorded which). The receptors originated from a male donor with ankylosing spondylitis or in good health (not recorded which).

This clonotype showed up many times. The rearrangement links TRBV12-3 or TRBV12-4 to TRBJ2-5; D remains unclear. Trimming took off 3 bases at V and 3 bases at J, with 5 bases between the two ends. The CDR3 contains 12 residues. This chain's CDR3 is CASSLTKETQYF. The CDR3 region has the DNA TGTGCCAGCAGTTTGACCAAAGAGACCCAGTACTTC.

DNA for the CDR3: TGTGCCACCCTTACGGGGACAGTCCCCTACGAGCAGTACTTC. Its protein is CATLTGTVPYEQYF. This chain joins TRBV2 and TRBJ2-7; TRBD1 agrees at 7 bases. The CDR3 sequence is 14 residues long. V shed 10 bases and J 2 bases; nucleotides not matched to a gene: 11. The germline V gene has CDR1 SNHLY and CDR2 FYNNEI.

The genes are TRBV21-1 and TRBJ2-7; whether TRBD1, the table's D call, matches the DNA was not checked. TRBV21-1 is classified as a pseudogene. The CDR3 totals 11 residues. DNA for the CDR3: TGTGCCAGCAGCAGAGGGGACAGCGCGTACTTC. As protein: CASSRGDSAYF.

The chain couples TRBV7-9 to TRBJ2-7, with TRBD1 matching over 11 bases. Germline V gene data show CDR1 as SEHNR and CDR2 as FQNEAQ (reference sequence). The J segment lost 4 bases and the V segment lost 5 bases, leaving 7 bases of the junction unmatched. The CDR3 runs 15 residues. The CDR3 bases are TGTGCCAGCAGCCCCCGGGACAGGGGGTTGTACGAGCAGTACTTC. Encoded protein: CASSPRDRGLYEQYF.

This clonotype was observed a few times. The chain employs TRBV5-1 and TRBJ2-7; the match to TRBD1 covers 7 bases. CDR1 is SGHRS and CDR2 is YFSETQ in the germline V gene. This CDR3 comprises 18 residues. J was trimmed by 0 bases and V by 4 bases; bases with no gene match: 16. CDR3 nucleotide sequence: TGCGCCAGCAGCCCTACCCGTGCAGGGGGTGCGAGCTCCTACGAGCAGTACTTC. Its translation is CASSPTRAGGASSYEQYF.

A remark on this clonotype: Germline and junction disagree at one end, which may indicate a read error. This chain uses TRBV10-3 with TRBJ2-2; no firm D call. This CDR3 spans 13 amino acids. The V gene's germline CDR1 is ENHRY and CDR2 SYGVKD. CDR3: CAISDLNTRELFF. CDR3 DNA: TGTGCCATCAGTGATTTGAACACCAGGGAGCTGTTTTTT.

The chain links TRBV7-9 to TRBJ2-7; D may correspond to TRBD1 or TRBD2 (6 bases each). CDR3 length equals 15 residues. Trimming pared 6 bases from V and 4 bases from J, leaving 19 bases between. Germline CDR1 is SEHNR and CDR2 is FQNEAQ (reference sequence). The CDR3 bases are TGTGCCAGCAGATCTGTGGGGGGCGCGGATTACGAGCAGTACTTC. Translation: CASRSVGGADYEQYF.

This chain joins TRBV10-3 and TRBJ2-1, with TRBD2 as a possible D gene (6 bases). The V gene lost 6 bases and the J gene lost 0 bases, with 15 bases spanning the gap. The CDR3 consists of 16 residues. Germline assignment: CDR1 ENHRY and CDR2 SYGVKD. Here the CDR3 DNA reads TGTGCCATCAGGGCCGGGGAGGTGAGCTCCTACAATGAGCAGTTCTTC. Its protein is CAIRAGEVSSYNEQFF.

This clonotype was seen a handful of times. The chain carries TRBV29-1 and TRBJ1-2, with a tentative D call TRBD1 (6 bases). V lost 2 bases, J lost 8 bases, and 12 bases lay in between. The CDR3 totals 12 residues. Germline-derived CDR1 and CDR2 are SQVTM and ANQGSEA. CDR3 loop: CSVEKGVRGYTF. DNA of the CDR3: TGCAGCGTTGAAAAGGGGGTGAGGGGCTACACCTTC.

The genes are TRBV7-6 and TRBJ2-4; 12 nucleotides agree with TRBD2. The CDR3 is 16 residues long. Germline CDR1 reads SGHVS; CDR2 reads FNYEAQ. The V segment lost 2 bases and the J segment 5 bases; nucleotides outside the gene matches: 4. CDR3 DNA sequence: TGTGCCAGCAGCTTACTAGCGGGAGGGCCGGAAAACATTCAGTACTTC. Amino acids: CASSLLAGGPENIQYF.

The chain recombines TRBV5-1 with TRBJ1-1, with a possible D match to TRBD1 (5 bases). This CDR3 has 16 amino acids. The ends were cut back, 0 bases at V and 2 bases at J, with 14 bases in the middle. Germline V CDR1 and CDR2: SGHRS, YFSETQ. The CDR3 is CASSLVSGTHNTEAFF. CDR3 sequence (DNA): TGCGCCAGCAGCTTGGTCTCCGGGACCCACAACACTGAAGCTTTCTTT.

The J gene is TRBJ2-7, the V gene TRBV2; the match to TRBD1 covers 7 bases. CDR1 and CDR2 (germline): SNHLY, FYNNEI. Unmatched junction bases numbered 5, after V lost 0 bases and J lost 3 bases. This CDR3 is 15 amino acids long. CDR3 protein: CASSEARGPSYEQYF. Here the CDR3 DNA reads TGTGCCAGCAGTGAAGCTAGGGGGCCAAGCTACGAGCAGTACTTC.

J is TRBJ2-2 and V is TRBV6-1; TRBD1 matches at 8 bases. This CDR3 region has 15 residues. V was pared by 1 base and J by 3 bases, with 1 base of the junction left unmatched. The germline V gene encodes CDR1 MNHNS and CDR2 SASEGT. Here the CDR3 reads CASSEGQGYTGELFF. The CDR3 DNA reads TGTGCCAGCAGTGAAGGACAGGGGTACACCGGGGAGCTGTTTTTT.

V usage is TRBV20-1 and J usage is TRBJ2-7, with TRBD2 as a possible D gene (5 bases). The CDR3 runs 13 residues. Deletions cut 1 base from V and 4 bases from J, with 11 bases between. Germline CDR1 DFQATT, CDR2 SNEGSKA (reference sequence). CDR3: CSARGAAEYEQYF. The DNA of the CDR3 is TGCAGTGCTAGAGGGGCAGCGGAATACGAGCAGTACTTC.

This clonotype was seen a few times. The rearrangement joins TRBV12-3 or TRBV12-4 to TRBJ2-2; no reliable D call. The CDR3 is 13 residues long. Trimming took off 4 bases at V and 9 bases at J, with 12 bases between the two ends. CDR3 sequence: CASSSARYRELFF. The CDR3 region has the DNA TGTGCCAGCAGTTCGGCCCGGTACCGGGAGCTGTTTTTT.

This clonotype was detected only a few times. The CDR3 sequence is CAISGAGEPSYEQYF. The DNA for the CDR3 is TGTGCCATCAGTGGGGCAGGGGAACCCTCCTACGAGCAGTACTTC. This chain connects TRBV10-3 to TRBJ2-7, with a possible D match to TRBD1 (6 bases). This CDR3 contains 15 residues. Deletions cut 4 bases from V and 0 bases from J, with 13 bases between. In germline, CDR1 is ENHRY, CDR2 SYGVKD.

The chain couples TRBV30 to TRBJ2-7, with a possible D match to TRBD2 (5 bases). The V gene lost 2 bases and the J gene lost 2 bases, with 19 bases spanning the gap. CDR3 length equals 16 residues. CDR1 is GTSNPN, CDR2 SVGIG, per germline (reference sequence). CDR3 in amino acids: CAWSTLSGKSTYEQYF. DNA for the CDR3: TGTGCCTGGAGTACCTTATCCGGGAAGAGCACCTACGAGCAGTACTTC.

This clonotype was seen more than once but under ten times. The V call is TRBV9, the J call TRBJ2-7; 7 bases map to TRBD1. CDR3 size: 15 residues. Germline V CDR1 and CDR2: SGDLS, YYNGEE. After removal of 0 bases from V and 4 bases from J, the junction contained 7 bases not matched to a gene. CDR3: CASSVAPDRSYEQYF. As DNA, the CDR3 is TGTGCCAGCAGCGTAGCCCCGGACAGGTCTTACGAGCAGTACTTC.

This clonotype came up a few times. This chain connects TRBV12-3 or TRBV12-4 to TRBJ2-5, with TRBD1 matching over 9 bases. With 8 bases clipped from V and 4 bases from J, the junction kept 5 bases outside the gene matches. This CDR3 comprises 13 residues. The CDR3 nucleotides read TGTGCCAGCTCACACAGGGGGCCAGAGACCCAGTACTTC. It specifies CASSHRGPETQYF.

This clonotype has ten or more counts. The rearrangement joins TRBV7-2 to TRBJ2-1; perhaps D is TRBD1 or TRBD2 (5 bases each). The CDR3 is 15 residues long. CDR1 and CDR2 (germline): SGHTA, FQGNSA. Trimming shortened V by 6 bases and J by 2 bases, and 14 bases separated the two germline ends. The CDR3 region has the DNA TGTGCCAGCAGTCGTGGGACGCCCCCCTACAATGAGCAGTTCTTC. Translated: CASSRGTPPYNEQFF.

CDR3 in amino acids: CASSRGHSIQNYGYTF. As DNA, the CDR3 is TGCGCCAGCTCTCGGGGACACTCTATCCAGAACTATGGCTACACCTTC. V is TRBV4-1 and J is TRBJ1-2; D is perhaps TRBD1 (6 bases). CDR1 and CDR2 (germline): MGHRA, YSYEKL. V was cut by 8 bases and J by 2 bases, with 21 bases left in between. CDR3 length: 16 residues.

This clonotype was detected only once. The chain employs TRBV2 and TRBJ1-1, with D uncertain. The germline V and J ends were trimmed by 3 bases and 1 base, with 9 bases remaining between them. Germline V CDR1 and CDR2: SNHLY, FYNNEI. This CDR3 spans 14 amino acids. The CDR3 sequence is CASSEIGGNTEAFF. CDR3 sequence (DNA): TGTGCCAGCAGTGAGATCGGCGGGAACACTGAAGCTTTCTTT.

This clonotype was observed a few times. The rearrangement uses TRBV25-1 and TRBJ2-7; D gene ambiguous. CDR1 is MGHDK, CDR2 SYGVNS, per germline. The length of the CDR3 is 12 residues. V was pared by 3 bases and J by 2 bases, with 5 bases between. DNA of the CDR3: TGTGCCAGCAGTGACCCTCCCTACGAGCAGTACTTC. Its protein product is CASSDPPYEQYF.

In its sample, this clonotype ranks as medium-sized (0.01 to 0.1%). The chain carries TRBV19 and TRBJ1-1; D is possibly TRBD1 (5 bases). In germline, CDR1 is LNHDA, CDR2 SQIVND (reference sequence). The CDR3 covers 14 residues. Trimming took 7 bases from V and 5 from J, leaving 17 bases between them. The CDR3 reads CASMAGLGRTEAFF. The CDR3 DNA reads TGTGCCAGTATGGCCGGCTTGGGGCGGACTGAAGCTTTCTTT.

This clonotype was recorded a few times. The chain links TRBV2 to TRBJ2-5, with 11 nucleotides matching TRBD2. With 8 bases clipped from V and 5 bases from J, the junction kept 10 bases outside the gene matches. Germline-derived CDR1 and CDR2 are SNHLY and FYNNEI. The CDR3 has 15 residues. The CDR3 is CASGYSGRGEETQYF. CDR3 bases: TGTGCCAGCGGATATAGCGGGAGGGGAGAGGAGACCCAGTACTTC.

V and J are TRBV6-2 or TRBV6-3 and TRBJ2-7; TRBD1 matches at 8 bases. The CDR3 totals 16 residues. V lost 0 bases and J lost 0; bases outside the gene matches: 4. Germline assignment: CDR1 MNHEY and CDR2 SVGEGT. CDR3 sequence: CASSYSFQGASYEQYF. The CDR3 DNA sequence: TGTGCCAGCAGTTACTCTTTCCAGGGGGCCTCCTACGAGCAGTACTTC.

This clonotype was observed many times. The chain employs TRBV5-1 and TRBJ2-7; D remains unclear. CDR1 and CDR2 (germline): SGHRS, YFSETQ. V was shortened by 2 bases and J by 2 bases, with 11 bases between the two germline ends. This CDR3 comprises 14 residues. The CDR3 coding sequence is TGCGCCAGCAGCTTTGAACAAGGAACCTACGAGCAGTACTTC. It specifies CASSFEQGTYEQYF.

There are a few counts of this clonotype. The V and J genes are TRBV5-6 and TRBJ2-3; D gene uncertain. Between the trimmed V and J ends, which lost 5 bases and 4 bases, there was a span of 14 bases. The germline gives CDR1 SGHDT, CDR2 YYEEEE. CDR3 length equals 14 residues. This CDR3 is CASSSGAGPDTQYF. In DNA form, the CDR3 reads TGTGCCAGCAGTTCGGGCGCCGGTCCAGATACGCAGTATTTT.

The chain employs TRBV29-1 and TRBJ2-1; a possible D gene is TRBD2 (7 bases). The CDR3 extends over 11 amino acids. V dropped 4 bases and J dropped 10 bases, with 11 bases sitting between them. The germline V gene has CDR1 SQVTM and CDR2 ANQGSEA. CDR3 loop: CSVGEGGEQFF. The CDR3 DNA reads TGCAGCGTTGGGGAGGGGGGGGAGCAGTTCTTC.

As regards this clonotype: With a much larger clone just one base away, this may be a read error. The V call is TRBV5-6, the J call TRBJ2-1, with 12 positions matching TRBD2. After removal of 0 bases from V and 14 bases from J, the junction contained 9 bases not matched to a gene. Per germline, CDR1 SGHDT and CDR2 YYEEEE. The CDR3 loop spans 15 amino acids. In DNA, the CDR3 is TGTGCCAGCAGCTTGGGGACTAGCGGGATCCTAGAGGAGTTCTTC. Translation: CASSLGTSGILEEFF.

V gene TRBV29-1 combines with J gene TRBJ2-1; D is unclear. The germline CDR1 and CDR2 sequences are SQVTM and ANQGSEA. The V end lost 6 bases, the J end lost 7 bases, and 10 bases lay between the germline ends. This CDR3 has 11 residues. The CDR3 coding sequence is TGCAGCGTCCACGAGAGGAATGAGCAGTTCTTC. Its translation: CSVHERNEQFF.